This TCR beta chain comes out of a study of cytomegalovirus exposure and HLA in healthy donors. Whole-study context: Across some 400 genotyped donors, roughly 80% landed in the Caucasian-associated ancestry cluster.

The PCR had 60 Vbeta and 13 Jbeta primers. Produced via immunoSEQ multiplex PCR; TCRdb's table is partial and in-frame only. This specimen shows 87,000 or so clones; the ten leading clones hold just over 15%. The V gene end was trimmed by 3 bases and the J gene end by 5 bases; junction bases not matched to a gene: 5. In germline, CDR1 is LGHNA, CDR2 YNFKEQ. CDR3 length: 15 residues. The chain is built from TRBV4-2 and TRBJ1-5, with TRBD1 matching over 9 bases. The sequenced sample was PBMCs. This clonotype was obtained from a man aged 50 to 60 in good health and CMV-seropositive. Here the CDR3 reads CASSHGQGSYQPQHF. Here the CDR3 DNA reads TGTGCCAGCAGCCACGGACAGGGGTCGTATCAGCCCCAGCATTTT.